Shown below are 30 T cell receptor beta chains from a single sample sequenced in a study of T cells expressing NK-cell markers. Reanalyzing the 5' RACE reads, TCRdb keeps one entry per CDR3 protein, without DNA. In total, the table holds about 460,000 distinct CDR3 sequences. Sequencing was performed on blood T cells: a sorted CD56 or NKG2C T cell subset, CD4+ or CD8+ T cells, or bulk PBMC T cells (not recorded which). The receptors derive from a woman in her 50s in good health.

The V gene is TRBV11-2, the J gene TRBJ2-7; as DNA is missing, the TRBD2 call by TCRdb cannot be tested. The V gene's germline CDR1 is SGHAT and CDR2 FQNNGV. This CDR3 region has 15 residues. The CDR3: CASSLDQGRLYEQYF.

The chain joins TRBV2 to TRBJ2-1. Germline values: CDR1 SNHLY, CDR2 FYNNEI. The CDR3 is 15 amino acids. The CDR3 region is CASRIATGSYNEQFF.

This rearrangement joins TRBV24-1 to TRBJ2-1; the D call from TCRdb, TRBD2, cannot be confirmed without DNA. Germline CDR1 KGHDR, CDR2 SFDVKD. The CDR3 has 17 amino acids. The CDR3 region is CATSAPVGVAGVDEQFF.

V and J are TRBV27 and TRBJ2-2; TCRdb outputs TRBD2, but without DNA this stays unchecked. The CDR3 sequence is 15 residues long. Germline values: CDR1 MNHEY, CDR2 SMNVEV (reference sequence). CDR3 protein: CASSLWGSSSGELFF.

The chain has TRBV12-3 or TRBV12-4 and TRBJ1-2. The CDR3 spans 14 residues. The CDR3 region is CASSLEGLAGGYTF.

The chain has TRBV7-2 and TRBJ2-3; TCRdb calls TRBD2, which cannot be checked without DNA. Germline assignment: CDR1 SGHTA and CDR2 FQGNSA. The CDR3 covers 17 residues. The CDR3 sequence: CASSQGLAGAYTDTQYF.

The CDR3 sequence is CASSPGTGRVQETQYF. The chain uses TRBV18 and TRBJ2-5; TCRdb's D gene call, TRBD1, goes unchecked for lack of DNA. CDR1 KGHSH and CDR2 LQKENI come from the germline V gene. CDR3 size: 16 residues.

The V call is TRBV12-3 or TRBV12-4, the J call TRBJ2-1; the TCRdb D gene call, TRBD1, has no DNA to confirm it. The CDR3 has 14 residues. CDR3: CASSLGAGGYEQFF.

The genes are TRBV11-2 and TRBJ2-5; TCRdb's D gene call, TRBD1, goes unchecked for lack of DNA. This CDR3 has 14 amino acids. Germline lookup yields CDR1 SGHAT and CDR2 FQNNGV. This chain's CDR3 is CASSVLGQKETQYF.

The chain joins TRBV5-1 to TRBJ2-3. The CDR3 sequence is 14 residues long. CDR1 SGHRS and CDR2 YFSETQ come from the germline V gene. The CDR3 loop is CASSSRVSTDTQYF.

The chain uses TRBV24-1 and TRBJ2-5; checking the TCRdb D call of TRBD1 is not possible without DNA. Germline CDR1 and CDR2: KGHDR and SFDVKD. The CDR3 is made up of 16 amino acids. CDR3 amino acids: CATRMTQRDRGQTQYF.

This chain joins TRBV12-3 or TRBV12-4 and TRBJ2-3; TCRdb's D call of TRBD2 is untestable without DNA. The CDR3 spans 15 residues. The CDR3 protein is CASSSGSGSTDTQYF.

The chain uses TRBV24-1 and TRBJ1-5; TCRdb designates TRBD1, a call that cannot be tested without DNA. Germline CDR1 and CDR2: KGHDR and SFDVKD. This CDR3 spans 16 amino acids. CDR3: CATSDSGTQGHQPQHF.

The chain's CDR3 is CASSLDRSNTF. The rearrangement links TRBV12-3 or TRBV12-4 to TRBJ1-2. The CDR3 covers 11 residues.

The chain employs TRBV12-3 or TRBV12-4 and TRBJ2-3; no DNA is available, so the TRBD2 call from TCRdb remains unchecked. CDR3 length: 17 residues. Here the CDR3 reads CASSLLSGLADTDTQYF.

The CDR3 reads CSVSAPLSETQYF. The V and J genes are TRBV29-1 and TRBJ2-5; there is no DNA to check the TCRdb D call of TRBD1. CDR3 length equals 13 residues. The V gene's germline CDR1 is SQVTM and CDR2 ANQGSEA.

The rearrangement joins TRBV7-2 to TRBJ1-2; lacking DNA, the TRBD1 call made by TCRdb goes unchecked. Germline-derived CDR1 and CDR2 are SGHTA and FQGNSA. The CDR3 spans 14 residues. The CDR3 is CASRTDMGRYGYTF.

V gene TRBV29-1 combines with J gene TRBJ2-1; TCRdb's D call of TRBD2 is untestable without DNA. Looked up from germline, CDR1 is SQVTM and CDR2 is ANQGSEA. The CDR3 runs 14 residues. The CDR3 loop reads CSAGGLAAPNEQFF.

The chain has TRBV5-1 and TRBJ1-1. Germline V gives CDR1 SGHRS, CDR2 YFSETQ. The CDR3 is made up of 15 amino acids. This CDR3 is CASHEAASGNTEAFF.

The chain has TRBV29-1 and TRBJ2-7. Germline CDR1 SQVTM, CDR2 ANQGSEA. CDR3 length: 11 amino acids. The CDR3 region is CSVGWSYEQYF.

This chain joins TRBV7-8 and TRBJ2-2; TCRdb's D call, TRBD1, is unchecked because there is no DNA. CDR3 length equals 15 residues. Germline CDR1 is SGHVS and CDR2 is FQNEAQ. The CDR3 sequence is CASSPGHGRSGELFF.

The chain combines TRBV20-1 with TRBJ1-3; TCRdb reports TRBD1, a call that lacks DNA to check it against. The CDR3 contains 13 residues. Germline-derived CDR1 and CDR2 are DFQATT and SNEGSKA (reference sequence). CDR3 sequence: CSASTGFGNTIYF.

This CDR3 is CASSQDQWRVKQTQYF. The V gene is TRBV3-1, the J gene TRBJ2-5. The germline gives CDR1 LGHDT, CDR2 YNNKEL (reference sequence). The CDR3 is 16 amino acids.

J is TRBJ1-5 and V is TRBV2; TCRdb reports TRBD1, a call that lacks DNA to check it against. This CDR3 is built from 15 residues. Germline CDR1 reads SNHLY; CDR2 reads FYNNEI. CDR3: CASSGDRAVNQPQHF.

The rearrangement joins TRBV5-1 to TRBJ2-1; TCRdb picks TRBD2, but there is no DNA to check that call. Germline-derived CDR1 and CDR2 are SGHRS and YFSETQ. CDR3 length equals 14 residues. CDR3 protein: CASSGRGLANEQFF.

The V gene is TRBV4-1, the J gene TRBJ2-1; TCRdb calls TRBD2, which cannot be checked without DNA. This CDR3 spans 17 amino acids. Germline-derived CDR1 and CDR2 are MGHRA and YSYEKL. The CDR3 region is CASSQAPMLAGVSEQFF.

The genes are TRBV3-1 and TRBJ2-1; the D gene TCRdb calls, TRBD1, cannot be checked with no DNA. CDR3 length equals 15 residues. Germline V gene sequence: CDR1 LGHDT, CDR2 YNNKEL (reference sequence). This CDR3 reads CASSRGQVPYNEQFF.

This chain uses TRBV12-3 or TRBV12-4 with TRBJ1-4. The CDR3 is 12 amino acids. The CDR3 loop is CASSLEPEKLFF.

This rearrangement joins TRBV3-1 to TRBJ2-1; the D gene TCRdb calls, TRBD1, cannot be checked with no DNA. The germline gives CDR1 LGHDT, CDR2 YNNKEL (reference sequence). The CDR3 totals 13 residues. CDR3 sequence: CASSQAPPHKQFF.

The gene calls are TRBV7-6 and TRBJ1-5. CDR3 length: 16 amino acids. Germline V gene lookup returns CDR1 SGHVS and CDR2 FNYEAQ. The CDR3 here is CASSLKGGSGNQPQHF.